This entry describes one T cell receptor beta chain. Its antigen is still unknown. Germline V gene data show CDR1 as MNHEY and CDR2 as SMNVEV (reference sequence). The CDR3 covers 15 residues. V gave up 5 bases and J gave up 0 bases, with 11 bases separating them. This sample is part of a study of T cell repertoires in cytomegalovirus infection. Study in general: A matching HLA type, together with CMV infection, was signaled by public TCR beta signatures.

A single record per CDR3 protein comes from TCRdb applying MiXCR to the reads. The sample includes 740,000 or so distinct CDR3 sequences, about 40% seen only once; the top ten take under 3.5%. Study-wide results and caveats: The ex vivo response was dominated by HLA-C-restricted CMV-specific TCR beta clonotypes. Identification of carriers of CMV plus the relevant HLA was achieved through cumulative public TCR beta family frequency.

The sequence was collected from a human donor in good health (CMV status not recorded). Some clones in this sample may be carry-over from other donors' samples. The chain joins TRBV27 to TRBJ1-5; D unclear. The sample consisted of PBMCs. CDR3 nucleotides: TGTGCCAGCAGTCCCGCTGTGAGTAGCAATCAGCCCCAGCATTTT. It yields the protein CASSPAVSSNQPQHF.